The rows below give T cell receptor beta chains drawn from one sample of a study of T cell responses to AZD1222 COVID-19 vaccine. Clones were read by immunoSEQ multiplex PCR, and TCRdb kept only the in-frame ones, dropping some. The table has 150,000 to 200,000 clones, roughly 94% seen once. Source: peripheral blood, taken on day 0 of AZD1222 vaccination. Receptor source: an adult in good health. Each CDR3 is given with its conserved first and last residue. Each record gives: V gene, D gene, CDR3 protein. D genes are given only for firm matches.

TRBV2,-,CAGTVTLAEPQHF
TRBV14,-,CASSQERAPPSEAFF
TRBV30,TRBD1,CASGTVYEKLFF
TRBV19,-,CASSTQGGDTEAFF
TRBV9,-,CASSSGLPVYEQYF
TRBV18,TRBD1,CASSAGTANTEAFF
TRBV19,-,CASSIGGTKFENIQYF
TRBV7-9,-,CASGVWEKLFF
TRBV28,-,CASTSDATDTEAFF
TRBV5-5,-,CASSTPGAGELFF
TRBV30,-,CAWSAQTSSYNSPLHF
TRBV28,-,CATMGRGNEQFF
TRBV29-1,-,CSVRQASDTIYF
TRBV9,TRBD1,CASRNLGTGLTEAFF
TRBV5-1,-,CASSFSSGNTEAFF
TRBV7-7,TRBD2,CASSPLAGDYEQFF
TRBV11-2,-,CASSPSQTRPYNEQFF
TRBV4-2,-,CASSQGLTNTGELFF
TRBV23-1,-,CASLWRHGWDQPQHF
TRBV5-4,-,CASSLSGGLLTEAFF
TRBV5-1,TRBD2,CASGKAGAYEQYF
TRBV7-2,-,CASSSGPYTDTQYF
TRBV19,-,CASISGQSHGYTF
TRBV28,-,CAFPRRYLKETQYF
TRBV6-6,-,CASSYTQGELFF
TRBV20-1,-,CSALDGYEQYF
TRBV9,-,CASSSGFGPHNEQFF
TRBV18,-,CASSAGAYEQYF
TRBV5-1,-,CASRGGVMGGTEAFF
TRBV6-5,-,CASSYGAGGQPQHF
TRBV11-2,-,CASSRTNTEAFF
TRBV6-4,-,CASSEEGRTTDTQYF